This TCR beta chain emerged from a study of T-cell memory formation after mild COVID-19 (dated by TCRdb to the early 2020s). About the investigation overall: TCR sequence clusters from the two donors were largely donor specific. T-cell clones expanding and contracting after mild COVID-19 in a couple of donors were tracked by longitudinal TCRalpha and TCRbeta repertoire sequencing. Two young, previously healthy adult volunteers, one female and one male, were included in the cohort. General findings and caveats noted by the study authors: Contracting CD4+ clones were located mainly in the CM and EM memory subsets, whereas CD8+ clones were found to be enriched in EMRA. SARS-CoV-2 specificity was not confirmed for the second-wave clones peaking on day 37. Some responding clones were found in pre-infection memory, which suggests that pre-existing cross-reactive memory T cells took part in the SARS-CoV-2 response. The study covered only a couple of mild cases, and larger cohorts including severe cases with pre-infection samples were considered necessary. Clones contracting from day 15 to 85 had balanced CD4/CD8 phenotypes, while a second wave expanding from day 15 to 37 was biased towards CD4+.

As for this clonotype: Its antigen is unknown. Qualities for individual bases were not recorded, and no much larger clone is one base off.

Sequencing was performed on an Illumina NovaSeq 6000. Using 5'RACE with constant-segment primers, TCRalpha and TCRbeta cDNA libraries were constructed, with sample barcodes and unique molecular identifiers added in the process. Trizol reagent was used to extract RNA from every sample. Libraries were amplified in two PCR steps, with a second sample barcode and Illumina TruSeq adapters added in the second step. Sequencing of libraries was performed on an Illumina NovaSeq with 2 x 150 bp paired-end reads. In the paper's pipeline: With migec v1.2.7, reads were demultiplexed and then collapsed into UMI-guided consensus sequences. Using mixcr v2.1.11, the UMI consensuses were aligned to TRA and TRB V and J templates and assembled into clonotypes. A clonotype was counted as expanded or contracted only when both edgeR and NoisET called the clonotype significant, with the noise models trained on biological replicates. For edgeR calls, the thresholds were a false discovery rate-adjusted p below 0.01 and a log2 fold-change of 1. As an exploratory analysis of dynamics, max-normalized trajectories of the 1000 most abundant clonotypes were examined by PCA with hierarchical clustering. Separately sequenced CD4+ and CD8+ repertoires were used to assign a CD4 or CD8 phenotype to each responding clone. The public sequencing data were trimmed at Q25 with fastp and processed into clonotypes with MiXCR by TCRdb, which kept only in-frame beta chains. For every CDR3 protein sequence, its rows merge into one entry that carries the most common genes and DNA. The V and J calls here are based on TCRdb, not the publication. The sample table holds about half a million distinct CDR3 sequences, of which approximately 18% were seen once. 9% to 15% of the sample comes from the top ten.

For this chain, trimming is 0 bases at the V end and 5 bases at the J end, and the number of junction bases without a gene match is 10. The CDR3 numbers 16 residues from cysteine through phenylalanine. CDR3 DNA is the only sequence kept; it has 48 bases, read in frame from the first base. The germline V gene (reference sequence) gives CDR1 as GTSNPN and CDR2 as SVGIG. Ficoll-Paque density gradient centrifugation was the method used to isolate PBMCs. Recombination connected TRBV30 to TRBJ2-5, and TRBD1 matches 9 of the central bases. The sample was PBMCs or a T cell subset sorted from them (not recorded which). The clonotype comes from an adult woman who had mild COVID-19 (a few samples of this study predate the infection). The sample titles of this study are shuffled in the database, so cell type and time point are left out; the donor was told from shared clones. The nucleotide sequence reads TGTGCCTGGAGTGTATGGGGACAGGGTGATTCGGAGACCCAGTACTTC. Translation gives CAWSVWGQGDSETQYF.